The T cell receptor beta chain described here comes from a study of siplizumab effects on memory and regulatory T cells. General study results and limits: Siplizumab brought about a significant reduction in alloreactive sequences traceable to unstimulated CD4+ memory cells. There appeared to be greater diversity in naive T cells than in memory cells, and naive T cells seemed major contributors to the alloresponse.

Of note for this clone: Its antigen is as yet unknown.

V lost 5 bases and J lost 6, with 14 bases in between. The CDR3 is 14 amino acids. Germline CDR1 MNHEY, CDR2 SMNVEV (reference sequence). Each sample yielded 90,000 to 100,000 assayed TCR templates. Assay used: immunoSEQ multiplex PCR; TCRdb lists only in-frame clones, some missing. The sample shows approximately 52,000 clones, 95% to 98% of them seen only once. This chain uses TRBV27 with TRBJ1-5; D may be TRBD1 (5 bases). The clonotype was recovered from a human donor in good health. Sequenced sample: naive CD4+ T cells sorted from blood. The CDR3 DNA is TGTGCCAGCAGTCCCCGGGGGGTCAGTCAGCCCCAGCATTTT. Its protein product is CASSPRGVSQPQHF.